A selection of T cell receptor beta chains follows, all from one sample in a study of shared clonotypes between healthy human individuals. Data came from immunoSEQ multiplex PCR; TCRdb stores just in-frame clones and leaves some out. The sample lists nearly 750,000 clones; 72% were seen once. The sequencing sample was made of memory CD4+ T cells sorted from blood. These receptors were taken from a woman in her twenties or thirties in good health. Each CDR3 is given with its conserved first and last residue. A D gene is named only where the DNA matches it firmly. Size values are once, few and many counts, or a class for expanded clones, and some rows have none.

V gene: TRBV18
clone size: .
J gene: TRBJ2-7
D gene: .
CDR3 protein: CASSVRDGSSYEQYF
CDR3 DNA: TGTGCCAGCTCAGTCCGGGACGGGAGCTCCTACGAGCAGTACTTC

V gene: TRBV7-9
clone size: .
J gene: TRBJ2-3
D gene: .
CDR3 protein: CASSFTGDTQYF
CDR3 DNA: TGTGCCAGCAGCTTTACTGGGGATACGCAGTATTTT

V gene: TRBV2
clone size: .
J gene: TRBJ1-1
D gene: .
CDR3 protein: CASSRVNTEAFF
CDR3 DNA: TGTGCCAGTAGTCGTGTGAACACTGAAGCTTTCTTT

V gene: TRBV5-1
clone size: few
J gene: TRBJ2-1
D gene: .
CDR3 protein: CASVGYPNNNEQFF
CDR3 DNA: TGCGCCAGCGTCGGATACCCGAACAACAATGAGCAGTTCTTC

V gene: TRBV5-4
clone size: .
J gene: TRBJ2-5
D gene: .
CDR3 protein: CASSLYAAPETQYF
CDR3 DNA: TGTGCCAGCAGCTTGTACGCGGCCCCAGAGACCCAGTACTTC

V gene: TRBV4-2
clone size: .
J gene: TRBJ2-7
D gene: .
CDR3 protein: CASSLTWGAYEQYF
CDR3 DNA: TGTGCCAGCAGCCTCACCTGGGGAGCCTACGAGCAGTACTTC

V gene: TRBV7-9
clone size: .
J gene: TRBJ2-7
D gene: TRBD2
CDR3 protein: CASNSGLVSYEQYF
CDR3 DNA: TGTGCCAGCAATTCGGGACTAGTCTCCTACGAGCAGTACTTC

V gene: TRBV6-1
clone size: .
J gene: TRBJ2-2
D gene: .
CDR3 protein: CASRPGPAGELFF
CDR3 DNA: TGTGCCAGCAGACCGGGACCGGCCGGGGAGCTGTTTTTT

V gene: TRBV10-3
clone size: .
J gene: TRBJ2-1
D gene: TRBD2
CDR3 protein: CAISEFGLAGGNEQFF
CDR3 DNA: TGTGCCATCAGTGAGTTTGGACTAGCGGGAGGGAATGAGCAGTTCTTC

V gene: TRBV4-2
clone size: few
J gene: TRBJ1-5
D gene: TRBD1
CDR3 protein: CASSHRTGSDSNQPQHF
CDR3 DNA: TGTGCCAGCAGCCACCGGACAGGGTCGGATAGCAATCAGCCCCAGCATTTT

V gene: TRBV10-3
clone size: few
J gene: TRBJ2-3
D gene: TRBD1
CDR3 protein: CAISTTGTGDTDTQYF
CDR3 DNA: TGTGCCATCAGTACCACCGGGACAGGGGACACAGATACGCAGTATTTT

V gene: TRBV7-3
clone size: .
J gene: TRBJ2-1
D gene: TRBD2
CDR3 protein: CASSPGLAGIEQFF
CDR3 DNA: TGTGCCAGCAGCCCCGGACTAGCGGGGATTGAGCAGTTCTTC

V gene: TRBV4-2
clone size: .
J gene: TRBJ2-5
D gene: TRBD1
CDR3 protein: CASSQGQGRLGETQYF
CDR3 DNA: TGTGCCAGCAGCCAAGGACAGGGCCGGTTGGGGGAGACCCAGTACTTC

V gene: TRBV5-4
clone size: .
J gene: TRBJ2-1
D gene: TRBD2
CDR3 protein: CASSLMGLAGSGNEQFF
CDR3 DNA: TGTGCCAGCAGCTTAATGGGACTAGCGGGATCCGGGAATGAGCAGTTCTTC

V gene: TRBV13
clone size: .
J gene: TRBJ2-3
D gene: TRBD2
CDR3 protein: CASSLYGLATDTQYF
CDR3 DNA: TGTGCCAGCAGCTTGTATGGACTAGCCACAGATACGCAGTATTTT

V gene: TRBV7-9
clone size: .
J gene: TRBJ2-2
D gene: .
CDR3 protein: CASSPGGHANTGELFF
CDR3 DNA: TGTGCCAGCAGCCCAGGCGGACACGCGAACACCGGGGAGCTGTTTTTT

V gene: TRBV6-6
clone size: few
J gene: TRBJ2-7
D gene: TRBD2
CDR3 protein: CASSETSEATYEQYF
CDR3 DNA: TGTGCCAGCAGCGAGACTAGCGAGGCAACCTACGAGCAGTACTTC

V gene: TRBV27
clone size: .
J gene: TRBJ2-5
D gene: TRBD2
CDR3 protein: CASSLSGSGGETQYF
CDR3 DNA: TGTGCCAGCAGTTTAAGCGGGAGCGGGGGAGAGACCCAGTACTTC

V gene: TRBV11-2
clone size: .
J gene: TRBJ1-1
D gene: .
CDR3 protein: CASSLANMNTEAFF
CDR3 DNA: TGTGCCAGCAGCTTAGCTAACATGAACACTGAAGCTTTCTTT

V gene: TRBV6-5
clone size: .
J gene: TRBJ1-1
D gene: .
CDR3 protein: CASFKIVQREAFF
CDR3 DNA: TGTGCCAGCTTCAAGATTGTACAGAGAGAAGCTTTCTTT

V gene: TRBV7-9
clone size: .
J gene: TRBJ2-1
D gene: TRBD2
CDR3 protein: CASSLSGRASEQFF
CDR3 DNA: TGTGCCAGCAGCTTAAGCGGGAGGGCATCCGAGCAGTTCTTC

V gene: TRBV7-3
clone size: .
J gene: TRBJ1-1
D gene: TRBD1
CDR3 protein: CASSKQGKEGEAFF
CDR3 DNA: TGTGCCAGCAGCAAACAGGGGAAAGAGGGGGAAGCTTTCTTT

V gene: TRBV15
clone size: .
J gene: TRBJ2-5
D gene: .
CDR3 protein: CATRRSPPLPGPQETQYF
CDR3 DNA: TGTGCCACCCGAAGATCCCCCCCTTTACCGGGCCCCCAAGAGACCCAGTACTTC

V gene: TRBV6-1
clone size: .
J gene: TRBJ2-7
D gene: .
CDR3 protein: CASSDPGSGLNEQYF
CDR3 DNA: TGTGCCAGCAGCGATCCCGGGTCGGGTCTGAACGAGCAGTACTTC

V gene: TRBV27
clone size: .
J gene: TRBJ1-1
D gene: .
CDR3 protein: CASSLFRGTEAFF
CDR3 DNA: TGTGCCAGCAGTTTATTCAGGGGCACTGAAGCTTTCTTT

V gene: TRBV19
clone size: .
J gene: TRBJ2-7
D gene: TRBD2
CDR3 protein: CASSIVRGAGEQYF
CDR3 DNA: TGTGCCAGTAGTATAGTGCGGGGGGCTGGCGAGCAGTACTTC

V gene: TRBV11-2
clone size: .
J gene: TRBJ2-7
D gene: .
CDR3 protein: CASSHTPLLGQGAYEQYF
CDR3 DNA: TGTGCCAGCAGCCATACCCCTTTGCTGGGGCAGGGCGCCTACGAGCAGTACTTC

V gene: TRBV7-6
clone size: few
J gene: TRBJ2-6
D gene: .
CDR3 protein: CASSLPGVGSNVLTF
CDR3 DNA: TGTGCCAGCAGCCTCCCCGGGGTGGGCAGCAACGTCCTGACTTTC

V gene: TRBV11-2
clone size: .
J gene: TRBJ1-2
D gene: .
CDR3 protein: CASSLAQGMGGYTF
CDR3 DNA: TGTGCCAGCAGCTTAGCGCAGGGAATGGGTGGCTACACCTTC

V gene: TRBV19
clone size: few
J gene: TRBJ2-1
D gene: TRBD2
CDR3 protein: CASSRLAGLRNEQFF
CDR3 DNA: TGTGCCAGTAGTCGTCTAGCGGGATTGCGCAATGAGCAGTTCTTC

V gene: TRBV12-5
clone size: .
J gene: TRBJ1-5
D gene: .
CDR3 protein: CASGWGGTYSNQPQHF
CDR3 DNA: TGTGCTAGTGGTTGGGGAGGGACTTATAGCAATCAGCCCCAGCATTTT

V gene: TRBV6-1
clone size: .
J gene: TRBJ2-5
D gene: .
CDR3 protein: CASSDQGRETQYF
CDR3 DNA: TGTGCCAGCAGTGACCAGGGGAGAGAGACCCAGTACTTC

V gene: TRBV6-5
clone size: few
J gene: TRBJ1-5
D gene: .
CDR3 protein: CASSYSGHQPQHF
CDR3 DNA: TGTGCCAGCAGTTACTCCGGTCACCAGCCCCAGCATTTT

V gene: TRBV6-5
clone size: few
J gene: TRBJ1-2
D gene: TRBD1
CDR3 protein: CASSRPGQGSYGYTF
CDR3 DNA: TGTGCCAGCAGTCGTCCGGGACAGGGTAGTTATGGCTACACCTTC

V gene: TRBV18
clone size: .
J gene: TRBJ1-2
D gene: TRBD1
CDR3 protein: CASSHTDGGGDGYTF
CDR3 DNA: TGTGCCAGCTCGCACACGGATGGAGGGGGCGATGGCTACACCTTC

V gene: TRBV6-6
clone size: many
J gene: TRBJ2-3
D gene: TRBD2
CDR3 protein: CASSPLAGGTDTQYF
CDR3 DNA: TGTGCCAGCAGTCCCCTAGCGGGAGGGACAGATACGCAGTATTTT

V gene: TRBV6-1
clone size: .
J gene: TRBJ2-1
D gene: .
CDR3 protein: CASSEAQDPGEQFF
CDR3 DNA: TGTGCCAGCAGTGAGGCGCAGGACCCAGGTGAGCAGTTCTTC

V gene: TRBV30
clone size: few
J gene: TRBJ1-5
D gene: .
CDR3 protein: CAWSVQRRMPQHF
CDR3 DNA: TGTGCCTGGAGTGTTCAGAGGAGGATGCCCCAGCATTTT

V gene: TRBV7-8
clone size: .
J gene: TRBJ2-7
D gene: .
CDR3 protein: CASSSRARQSFEQYF
CDR3 DNA: TGTGCCAGCAGCTCCCGGGCCAGACAGTCCTTCGAGCAGTACTTC

V gene: TRBV6-1
clone size: .
J gene: TRBJ1-5
D gene: TRBD1
CDR3 protein: CASSEFGQGIGGNQPQHF
CDR3 DNA: TGTGCCAGCAGTGAATTTGGACAGGGGATAGGTGGCAATCAGCCCCAGCATTTT

V gene: TRBV7-9
clone size: once
J gene: TRBJ1-2
D gene: TRBD1
CDR3 protein: CASSLEGTGLGYTF
CDR3 DNA: TGTGCCAGCAGCTTAGAAGGGACAGGGCTTGGCTACACCTTC

V gene: TRBV28
clone size: .
J gene: TRBJ1-3
D gene: TRBD1
CDR3 protein: CASSPSTGDRSSGNTIYF
CDR3 DNA: TGTGCCAGCAGTCCGTCTACCGGGGACAGGAGCTCTGGAAACACCATATATTTT

V gene: TRBV7-2
clone size: .
J gene: TRBJ2-5
D gene: .
CDR3 protein: CASSSWREQETQYF
CDR3 DNA: TGTGCCAGCAGCTCCTGGCGGGAACAAGAGACCCAGTACTTC

V gene: TRBV28
clone size: few
J gene: TRBJ2-7
D gene: .
CDR3 protein: CASSFYLTGGYEQYF
CDR3 DNA: TGTGCCAGCAGTTTCTACTTGACCGGAGGCTACGAGCAGTACTTC

V gene: TRBV7-7
clone size: .
J gene: TRBJ2-1
D gene: TRBD2
CDR3 protein: CASSAKTSGKGSEQFF
CDR3 DNA: TGTGCCAGCAGCGCGAAGACTAGCGGGAAAGGGAGTGAGCAGTTCTTC

V gene: TRBV5-4
clone size: .
J gene: TRBJ2-5
D gene: .
CDR3 protein: CASSGMGETQYF
CDR3 DNA: TGTGCCAGCAGCGGAATGGGCGAGACCCAGTACTTC

V gene: TRBV18
clone size: .
J gene: TRBJ1-4
D gene: TRBD1
CDR3 protein: CASSPGQGNEKLFF
CDR3 DNA: TGTGCCAGCTCACCCGGACAGGGCAATGAAAAACTGTTTTTT

V gene: TRBV2
clone size: .
J gene: TRBJ2-7
D gene: .
CDR3 protein: CASSRDFAYEQYF
CDR3 DNA: TGTGCCAGCAGCCGGGACTTCGCCTACGAGCAGTACTTC

V gene: TRBV5-6
clone size: .
J gene: TRBJ2-7
D gene: .
CDR3 protein: CASSLSGKVEQYF
CDR3 DNA: TGTGCCAGCAGCTTATCCGGGAAGGTCGAGCAGTACTTC

V gene: TRBV29-1
clone size: .
J gene: TRBJ2-3
D gene: TRBD1
CDR3 protein: CSVASRGLADTQYF
CDR3 DNA: TGCAGCGTTGCTAGCAGGGGGCTGGCAGATACGCAGTATTTT

V gene: TRBV5-1
clone size: few
J gene: TRBJ1-5
D gene: TRBD1
CDR3 protein: CASSPGTGGLPQHF
CDR3 DNA: TGCGCCAGCAGCCCCGGGACAGGGGGCCTCCCCCAGCATTTT

V gene: TRBV7-8
clone size: .
J gene: TRBJ2-3
D gene: .
CDR3 protein: CASSRTQGVSDTQYF
CDR3 DNA: TGTGCCAGCAGCCGGACACAGGGTGTGTCGGATACGCAGTATTTT

V gene: TRBV29-1
clone size: .
J gene: TRBJ1-2
D gene: .
CDR3 protein: CSVVLSSTYGYTF
CDR3 DNA: TGCAGCGTTGTGTTATCCAGTACTTATGGCTACACCTTC

V gene: TRBV5-8
clone size: .
J gene: TRBJ2-5
D gene: .
CDR3 protein: CASSVGQGQETQYF
CDR3 DNA: TGTGCCAGCAGCGTTGGGCAGGGTCAGGAGACCCAGTACTTC

V gene: TRBV9
clone size: .
J gene: TRBJ2-6
D gene: .
CDR3 protein: CASSVGLGGDTSGANVLTF
CDR3 DNA: TGTGCCAGCAGCGTAGGCTTAGGGGGAGATACCTCTGGGGCCAACGTCCTGACTTTC

V gene: TRBV5-1
clone size: .
J gene: TRBJ2-3
D gene: .
CDR3 protein: CASSLPGSADTQYF
CDR3 DNA: TGCGCCAGCAGCTTGCCGGGAAGCGCAGATACGCAGTATTTT

V gene: TRBV5-4
clone size: many
J gene: TRBJ2-2
D gene: .
CDR3 protein: CASRPQENTGELFF
CDR3 DNA: TGTGCCAGCAGACCTCAGGAGAACACCGGGGAGCTGTTTTTT

V gene: TRBV5-1
clone size: .
J gene: TRBJ2-7
D gene: TRBD1
CDR3 protein: CASSPTPPGQGSEQYF
CDR3 DNA: TGCGCCAGCAGCCCCACCCCCCCGGGACAGGGGTCCGAGCAGTACTTC

V gene: TRBV28
clone size: .
J gene: TRBJ2-1
D gene: TRBD2
CDR3 protein: CASSNSRSGRARNEQFF
CDR3 DNA: TGTGCCAGCAGTAACTCCCGCAGCGGGAGGGCGCGGAATGAGCAGTTCTTC